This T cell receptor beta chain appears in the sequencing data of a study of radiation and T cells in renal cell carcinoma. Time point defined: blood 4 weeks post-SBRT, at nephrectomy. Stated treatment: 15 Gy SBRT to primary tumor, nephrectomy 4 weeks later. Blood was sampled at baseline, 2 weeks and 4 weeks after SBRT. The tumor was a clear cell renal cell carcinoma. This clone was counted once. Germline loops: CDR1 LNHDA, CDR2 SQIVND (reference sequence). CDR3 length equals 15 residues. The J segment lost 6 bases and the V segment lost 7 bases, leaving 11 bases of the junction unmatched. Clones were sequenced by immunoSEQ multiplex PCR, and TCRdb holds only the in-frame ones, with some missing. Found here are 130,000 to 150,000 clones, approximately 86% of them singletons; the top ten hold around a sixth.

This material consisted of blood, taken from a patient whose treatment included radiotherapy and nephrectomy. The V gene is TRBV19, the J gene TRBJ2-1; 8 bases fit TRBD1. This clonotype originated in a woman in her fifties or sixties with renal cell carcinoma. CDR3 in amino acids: CASTYMGQEGNEQFF. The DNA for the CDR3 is TGTGCCAGTACCTACATGGGACAGGAAGGCAATGAGCAGTTCTTC.